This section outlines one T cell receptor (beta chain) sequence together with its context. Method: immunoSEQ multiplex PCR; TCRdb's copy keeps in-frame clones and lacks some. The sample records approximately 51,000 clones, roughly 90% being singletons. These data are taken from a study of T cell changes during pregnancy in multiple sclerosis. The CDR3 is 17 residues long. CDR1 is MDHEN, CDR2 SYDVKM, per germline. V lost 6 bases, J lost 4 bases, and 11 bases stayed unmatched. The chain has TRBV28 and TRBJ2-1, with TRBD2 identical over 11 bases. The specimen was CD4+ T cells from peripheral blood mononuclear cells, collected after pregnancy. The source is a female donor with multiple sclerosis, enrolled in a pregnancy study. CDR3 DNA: TGTGCCAGCAGATTCCCGGGACTAGCGGATAGGTACAATGAGCAGTTCTTC. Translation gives CASRFPGLADRYNEQFF.